This T cell receptor (beta chain) was observed in a study of control samples from healthy donors and cancer patients. TCRdb's table, derived via immunoSEQ multiplex PCR, lists solely in-frame clones and lacks some. The data contain about 150,000 clones, roughly 94% of them singletons. The CDR3 is 17 amino acids. V was clipped by 4 bases and J by 0 bases; unmatched bases: 12. Looked up from germline, CDR1 is SGHNT and CDR2 is YYREEE (reference sequence). Source material: blood. This sequence joins TRBV5-4 and TRBJ1-1, with TRBD1 matching over 7 bases. The origin of this receptor is a middle-aged woman in good health. Here the CDR3 DNA reads TGTGCCAGCAGCGCCGGGACAGCCCGTGGGTTGAACACTGAAGCTTTCTTT. Translation: CASSAGTARGLNTEAFF.